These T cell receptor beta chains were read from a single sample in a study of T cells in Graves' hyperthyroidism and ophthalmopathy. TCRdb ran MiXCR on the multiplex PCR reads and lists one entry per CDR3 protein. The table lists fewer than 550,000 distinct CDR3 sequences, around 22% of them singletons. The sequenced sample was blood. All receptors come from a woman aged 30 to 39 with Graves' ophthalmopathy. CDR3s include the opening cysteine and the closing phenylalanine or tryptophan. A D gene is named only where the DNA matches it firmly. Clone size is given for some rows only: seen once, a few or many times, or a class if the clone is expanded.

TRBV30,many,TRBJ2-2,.,CAWTGLNTGELFF,TGTGCCTGGACAGGACTGAACACCGGGGAGCTGTTTTTT
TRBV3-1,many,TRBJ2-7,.,CASSNLLGEQYF,TGTGCCAGCAGCAACTTGTTGGGAGAGCAGTACTTC
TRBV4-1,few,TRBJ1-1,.,CASSQVPREGPGAFF,TGCGCCAGCAGCCAAGTCCCCAGGGAGGGTCCCGGAGCTTTCTTT
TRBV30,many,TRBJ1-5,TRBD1,CAWTWGQGCQPQHF,TGTGCCTGGACCTGGGGACAGGGGTGTCAGCCCCAGCATTTT
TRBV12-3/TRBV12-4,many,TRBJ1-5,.,CASSLASGNQPQHF,TGTGCCAGCAGTTTAGCGTCAGGGAATCAGCCCCAGCATTTT
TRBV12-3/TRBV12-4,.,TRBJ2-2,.,CASSILGTGELFF,TGTGCCAGCAGTATACTAGGGACCGGGGAGCTGTTTTTT
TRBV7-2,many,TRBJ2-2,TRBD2,CASSYAGTSGGALGGELFF,TGTGCCAGCAGCTATGCCGGGACTAGCGGGGGGGCCTTGGGCGGGGAGCTGTTTTTT
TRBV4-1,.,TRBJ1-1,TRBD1,CASSHHPGQGVGTEAFF,TGCGCCAGCAGCCATCACCCGGGACAGGGGGTGGGGACTGAAGCTTTCTTT
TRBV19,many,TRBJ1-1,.,CASRLDSEAFF,TGTGCCAGTAGATTGGATTCTGAAGCTTTCTTT
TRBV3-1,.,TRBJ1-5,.,CASSQGADGARKPQHF,TGTGCCAGCAGCCAAGGCGCGGACGGCGCCAGGAAGCCCCAGCATTTT
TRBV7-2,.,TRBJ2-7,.,CASSLVVGESYEQCF,TGTGCCAGCAGCCTCGTGGTGGGGGAATCCTACGAGCAGTGCTTC
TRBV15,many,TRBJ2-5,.,CASKGGLQETQYF,TGTGCCTCCAAGGGGGGACTTCAAGAGACCCAGTACTTC
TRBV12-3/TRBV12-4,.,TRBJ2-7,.,CASSPTPREIYEQYF,TGTGCCAGCAGTCCCACCCCCCGAGAGATTTACGAGCAGTACTTC
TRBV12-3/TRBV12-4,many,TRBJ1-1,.,CASSDIYGTEAFF,TGTGCCAGCAGCGACATTTATGGCACTGAAGCTTTCTTT
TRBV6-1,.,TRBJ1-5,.,CASSDRQGNQPQHF,TGTGCCAGCAGTGACCGACAGGGCAATCAGCCCCAGCATTTT
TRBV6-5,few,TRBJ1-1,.,CASSYSGQEAFF,TGTGCCAGCAGTTACTCGGGGCAGGAAGCTTTCTTT
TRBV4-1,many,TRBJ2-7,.,CASSQDRFGYEQYF,TGCGCCAGCAGCCAAGATAGGTTCGGCTACGAGCAGTACTTC
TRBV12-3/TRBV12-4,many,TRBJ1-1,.,CASRKGVKTEAFF,TGTGCCAGCAGAAAGGGGGTTAAGACTGAAGCTTTCTTT
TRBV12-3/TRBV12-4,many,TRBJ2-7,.,CASSFIGNYEQYF,TGTGCCAGCAGTTTCATAGGGAACTACGAGCAGTACTTC
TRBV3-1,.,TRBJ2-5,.,CASSHSETQYF,TGTGCCAGCAGCCATAGTGAGACCCAGTACTTC
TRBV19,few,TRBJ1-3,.,CASSSPAGGNTIYF,TGTGCCAGTAGTTCCCCCGCAGGGGGAAACACCATATATTTT
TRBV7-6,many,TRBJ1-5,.,CASSLEVYQPQHF,TGTGCCAGCAGCTTAGAAGTGTATCAGCCCCAGCATTTT
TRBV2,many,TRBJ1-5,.,CASSTTGHQPQHF,TGTGCCAGCAGTACAACAGGGCACCAGCCCCAGCATTTT